This entry is about one T cell receptor beta chain. Its antigen is still unknown. This sample was included in a study of cytomegalovirus exposure and HLA in healthy donors. Amplification used 60 Vbeta primers and 13 Jbeta primers. Assay: immunoSEQ multiplex PCR; the TCRdb copy retains only in-frame clones and omits some. The sample holds some 180,000 clones, roughly four fifths seen once. Findings of the study overall: According to an earlier analysis, most TCR beta V segments yielded productive rearrangements about 87% or about 30% of the time. Cytomegalovirus association was assigned to some 160 TCR beta chains. Fewer N-insertions (relative to the approximately 670-donor mean) were reportedly seen in an Asian-associated ancestry cluster in a later analysis.

This CDR3 region has 15 residues. Germline CDR1 and CDR2: MGHDK and SYGVNS. Trimming left V 0 bases short and J 1 base short, with 10 bases between. The receptor was isolated from a man in his late teens or twenties in good health and CMV-seronegative. V gene TRBV25-1 combines with J gene TRBJ2-7, with TRBD2 as a possible D gene (5 bases). Sequenced material: PBMCs. The CDR3 region is CASSEYIGSSYEQYF. CDR3 nucleotides: TGTGCCAGCAGTGAATATATAGGGAGTTCCTACGAGCAGTACTTC.